One sample yielded the 3 T cell receptor beta chains listed below, sequenced in a study of blood T cell repertoires in COVID-19. Produced via immunoSEQ multiplex PCR; TCRdb's table is partial and in-frame only. The table records about 80,000 clones, approximately 86% of them present only once. The specimen sequenced was peripheral blood. These TCRs come from a man in his 70s with acute or convalescent COVID-19.

The chain combines TRBV10-2 with TRBJ2-3; 12 nucleotides align to TRBD2. J gave up 1 base and V 9 bases, and 2 bases lay outside the gene matches. Germline V lookup: CDR1 WSHSY, CDR2 SAAADI. The CDR3 consists of 14 residues. CDR3 amino acids: CASRTSGGTDTQYF. The CDR3 region has the DNA TGCGCCAGTCGGACTAGCGGGGGCACAGATACGCAGTATTTT.

This clone has a single count. J is TRBJ2-2 and V is TRBV11-2; D possibly corresponds to TRBD2 (5 bases). Trimming pared 2 bases from V and 5 bases from J, leaving 6 bases between. CDR3 length: 13 amino acids. In germline, CDR1 is SGHAT, CDR2 FQNNGV. Here the CDR3 reads CASSLRETGELFF. The CDR3 DNA reads as TGTGCCAGCAGCTTAAGGGAGACCGGGGAGCTGTTTTTT.

The chain joins TRBV5-1 to TRBJ2-7, with D possibly TRBD2 on 6 matching bases. From germline, CDR1 is SGHRS and CDR2 YFSETQ. There are 15 residues in the CDR3. V was shortened by 1 base and J by 2 bases, with 13 bases between the two germline ends. The CDR3 sequence: CASSLRAGSTYEQYF. The CDR3, as DNA: TGCGCCAGCAGCTTGCGTGCGGGAAGTACCTACGAGCAGTACTTC.